The clone carrying this TCR beta chain came up many times. Time point denoted: patch test 1, 2 weeks after DPC sensitization. The sample's treatment: therapeutic diphenylcyclopropenone sensitization with weekly scalp DPC. This record belongs to a study of human T cells and chemical hapten exposure. The V end was cut by 3 bases, the J end by 2 bases, with 9 bases between. Germline values: CDR1 LGHNA, CDR2 YSLEER. The CDR3 runs to 14 residues. In TCRdb, the RACE reads were re-called with MiXCR into one record per CDR3 protein. Of approximately 70,000 distinct CDR3 sequences listed, 9.8% were seen once; the top ten hold 2.5% to 4%.

The J gene is TRBJ2-3, the V gene TRBV4-3; D is ambiguous. The source of this sequence is a woman in her thirties or forties with alopecia areata. Some clones in this sample may be carry-over from other donors' samples. The sample was whole blood, taken in connection with sensitization to the hapten diphenylcyclopropenone (DPC). In DNA, the CDR3 is TGCGCCAGCAGCCAGAGACAAACCACAGATACGCAGTATTTT. This sequence encodes CASSQRQTTDTQYF.